A single sample gave rise to the 14 T cell receptor beta chains below, sequenced in a study of PD-1 blockade in classical Hodgkin lymphoma. Using immunoSEQ multiplex PCR, the repertoire was profiled, and TCRdb retains in-frame clones only, with some absent. Counted here are roughly 16,000 clones, around 87% occurring once; the ten biggest clones make up around 3.9%. Indicated time point: newly diagnosed, previously untreated cHL patient sample. Sequenced: peripheral blood mononuclear cells (PBMCs). The receptors here all came from a human donor with classical Hodgkin lymphoma.

J is TRBJ1-5 and V is TRBV2; possible D gene TRBD1, 5 bases. V gave up 6 bases and J gave up 4 bases, with 22 bases separating them. CDR3 length equals 17 residues. Germline CDR1 is SNHLY and CDR2 is FYNNEI. The CDR3 DNA reads as TGTGCCAGCAGCAAGGGGTTGGGGAGTGGGGCGAATCAGCCCCAGCATTTT. This sequence encodes CASSKGLGSGANQPQHF.

The chain employs TRBV19 and TRBJ2-3; 11 bases agree with TRBD2. This CDR3 has 16 residues. J gave up 4 bases and V 5 bases, and 8 bases lay outside the gene matches. In germline, CDR1 is LNHDA, CDR2 SQIVND (reference sequence). The chain's CDR3 is CASSPLAGGRADTQYF. The DNA of the CDR3 is TGTGCCAGTAGTCCCCTAGCGGGAGGTCGGGCAGATACGCAGTATTTT. Combining the CDR3 with reference TRBV19 and TRBJ2-3 gives the whole variable domain DGGITQSPKYLFRKEGQNVTLSCEQNLNHDAMYWYRQDPGQGLRLIYYSQIVNDFQKGDIAEGYSVSREKKESFPLTVTSAQKNPTAFYLCASSPLAGGRADTQYFGPGTRLTVL.

The chain uses TRBV7-8 and TRBJ1-1; 8 bases map to TRBD1. The CDR3 extends over 16 amino acids. With 5 bases clipped from V and 0 bases from J, the junction kept 8 bases outside the gene matches. The germline gives CDR1 SGHVS, CDR2 FQNEAQ. CDR3 sequence reads: CASSPGQGALNTEAFF. The CDR3 nucleotides are TGTGCCAGCAGCCCCGGACAGGGCGCGCTGAACACTGAAGCTTTCTTT.

The gene calls are TRBV7-9 and TRBJ1-2; tentative D call: TRBD1 (5 bases). CDR3 length: 15 amino acids. The germline V and J ends were trimmed by 4 bases and 4 bases, with 16 bases remaining between them. CDR1 is SEHNR, CDR2 FQNEAQ, per germline (reference sequence). The CDR3 loop is CASSSRQYSSYGYTF. Here the CDR3 DNA reads TGTGCCAGCAGCTCCCGACAGTATTCGAGCTATGGCTACACCTTC. The full variable domain, in which reference TRBV7-9 and TRBJ1-2 provide the parts outside the CDR3, is DTGVSQNPRHKITKRGQNVTFRCDPISEHNRLYWYRQTLGQGPEFLTYFQNEAQLEKSRLLSDRFSAERPKGSFSTLEIQRTEQGDSAMYLCASSSRQYSSYGYTFGSGTRLTVV.

The chain combines TRBV6-5 with TRBJ1-1, with D unclear. This CDR3 has 16 amino acids. Germline V gene sequence: CDR1 MNHEY, CDR2 SVGAGI. V lost 2 bases to trimming and J lost 1 base, with 14 bases between them. The CDR3 sequence is CASSYPRAAGNTEAFF. The CDR3 region has the DNA TGTGCCAGCAGTTACCCCCGGGCAGCGGGGAACACTGAAGCTTTCTTT.

The rearrangement joins TRBV7-9 to TRBJ2-3, with 7 bases matching TRBD1. The CDR3 has 15 amino acids. Germline V gene data show CDR1 as SEHNR and CDR2 as FQNEAQ (reference sequence). V lost 5 bases and J lost 1; bases outside the gene matches: 6. CDR3 nucleotide sequence: TGTGCCAGCAGCCGGGACAGCCTTGGCACAGATACGCAGTATTTT. It is translated as CASSRDSLGTDTQYF.

This rearrangement joins TRBV2 to TRBJ2-7; D possibly matches TRBD1 or TRBD2 (5 bases each). The ends were cut back, 9 bases at V and 2 bases at J, with 14 bases in the middle. Germline CDR1 SNHLY, CDR2 FYNNEI. The CDR3 has 13 amino acids. In DNA, the CDR3 is TGTGCCAGTCGGGCCCCGGGGCCCTACGAGCAGTACTTC. It is translated as CASRAPGPYEQYF.

The V gene is TRBV5-4, the J gene TRBJ2-7; perhaps TRBD1 as D (5 bases). V lost 2 bases and J lost 2, with 11 bases in between. The CDR3 is 14 amino acids. Germline CDR1 is SGHNT and CDR2 is YYREEE (reference sequence). CDR3 amino acids: CASSLYSGTYEQYF. CDR3 coding DNA: TGTGCCAGCAGCTTATATTCAGGGACCTACGAGCAGTACTTC.

This sequence joins TRBV5-1 and TRBJ2-5; no clear D gene. V was trimmed by 2 bases and J by 2 bases, leaving 10 bases between them. Germline V lookup: CDR1 SGHRS, CDR2 YFSETQ. CDR3 size: 14 residues. In nucleotides, the CDR3 is TGCGCCAGCAGCTTCCAGGTGCTTCAAGAGACCCAGTACTTC. As protein: CASSFQVLQETQYF. Filled out from reference TRBV5-1 and TRBJ2-5, the complete variable domain reads KAGVTQTPRYLIKTRGQQVTLSCSPISGHRSVSWYQQTPGQGLQFLFEYFSETQRNKGNFPGRFSGRQFSNSRSEMNVSTLELGDSALYLCASSFQVLQETQYFGPGTRLLVL.

This rearrangement joins TRBV4-1 to TRBJ1-1; D unresolved. V gave up 3 bases and J gave up 5 bases, with 7 bases separating them. Germline V lookup: CDR1 MGHRA, CDR2 YSYEKL. The CDR3 length is 12 residues. Written as DNA, the CDR3 is TGCGCCAGCAGCCAGGGGAATACTGAAGCTTTCTTT. It yields the protein CASSQGNTEAFF.

The J gene is TRBJ2-3, the V gene TRBV27; 8 bases map to TRBD2. This CDR3 spans 16 amino acids. Germline CDR1 MNHEY, CDR2 SMNVEV (reference sequence). After removal of 6 bases from V and 1 base from J, the junction contained 9 bases not matched to a gene. In DNA, the CDR3 is TGTGCCAGCAGCCCGAGCGGGAGCTTAGGCACAGATACGCAGTATTTT. It yields the protein CASSPSGSLGTDTQYF.

The chain has TRBV18 and TRBJ1-2; the D gene is possibly TRBD1 (5 bases). Germline CDR1 reads KGHSH; CDR2 reads LQKENI. Deletions cut 0 bases from V and 5 bases from J, with 7 bases between. The CDR3 is made up of 13 amino acids. CDR3 sequence (DNA): TGTGCCAGCTCACCACCGGAGGGGTATGGCTACACCTTC. Translated: CASSPPEGYGYTF.

This rearrangement joins TRBV7-9 to TRBJ1-1; maybe TRBD1 (6 bases). Per germline, CDR1 SEHNR and CDR2 FQNEAQ (reference sequence). This CDR3 region has 13 residues. With 5 bases removed from V and 7 bases from J, the gap between germline ends came to 14 bases. CDR3 bases: TGTGCCAGCAGCCCGGACAGAACGGATGAAGCTTTCTTT. Its translation is CASSPDRTDEAFF.

The V call is TRBV28, the J call TRBJ2-2; no definite D call. This CDR3 spans 14 amino acids. Between the trimmed V and J ends, which lost 7 bases and 0 bases, there was a span of 9 bases. The germline CDR1 and CDR2 sequences are MDHEN and SYDVKM. DNA for the CDR3: TGTGCCAGCAACGGTCCCGCGAACACCGGGGAGCTGTTTTTT. This codes for CASNGPANTGELFF.